This T cell receptor beta chain was retrieved from a study of shared clonotypes between healthy human individuals. General study points: Donor scarcity curtailed the genetic and exposure-history diversity represented herein.

With regard to this clone: Its antigen is undetermined. The sample carries other DNA sequences with the same CDR3.

CD45RA+ naive and CD45RA-negative memory subsets were separated from CD4+ cells. Per sorted-subset replicate PCR, input was about 180 ng DNA, representing some 30,000 T cell genomes. The protocol was immunoSEQ multiplex PCR, while the TCRdb copy is restricted to in-frame clones and leaves out a portion. There are 2.3 million or so clones in the sample; approximately 93% occur only once, and about 0.39% lies in the top ten. V was shortened by 0 bases and J by 6 bases, with 10 bases between the two germline ends. CDR3 size: 13 residues. Germline-derived CDR1 and CDR2 are SGHRS and YFSETQ. The sequence was collected from a man aged 18 to 29 in good health. Some clones in this sample may be carry-over from other donors' samples. The chain employs TRBV5-1 and TRBJ2-7; D call uncertain. The sample was naive CD4+ T cells from PBMCs. Subset of the sample: CD45RA+ positively selected. The CDR3 DNA follows: TGCGCCAGCAGCTTGGGCGTGGCGTCCGAGCAGTACTTC. Protein product: CASSLGVASEQYF.